What follows describes a single T cell receptor (beta chain). Its antigen remains unidentified. The table came from immunoSEQ multiplex PCR; TCRdb's copy has only in-frame clones and leaves some out. The profile shows some 120,000 clones, 93% of them singletons. This entry comes from a study of T cell responses to AZD1222 COVID-19 vaccine. Study results and caveats: Researchers report vaccine-associated CD4 TCRs spanning spike, with dominance at 160-218 and 743-854. Donors were chiefly white British, with a greater number of females, and clonal diversity was perhaps underestimated. Recipients of AZD1222 seropositive at baseline numbered only 6 or 7. Two doses of AZD1222 preceded a rise in Spike-specific TCR breadth and depth.

V gave up 4 bases and J gave up 5 bases, with 6 bases separating them. From germline, CDR1 is LNHDA and CDR2 SQIVND (reference sequence). The CDR3 runs to 13 residues. The chain recombines TRBV19 with TRBJ1-6; D is undetermined. This material consisted of peripheral blood, taken on day 0 of AZD1222 vaccination. This receptor was identified in an adult in good health. DNA for the CDR3: TGTGCCAGTAGTACAGTGGATAATTCACCCCTCCACTTT. This codes for CASSTVDNSPLHF.